The 24 T cell receptor beta chains given below trace back to one sample, sequenced in a study of PD-1 blockade in mismatch repair-deficient tumors. Only in-frame clones appear in the TCRdb table, and some are missing; sequencing was by immunoSEQ multiplex PCR. The sample carries about 17,000 clones, around 82% recorded once. The input for sequencing was PBMCs, taken less than 25 weeks after starting pembrolizumab. The receptors here all came from an adult with mismatch repair-deficient cancer.

The rearrangement uses TRBV19 and TRBJ2-7; 10 positions match TRBD1. CDR1 and CDR2 (germline): LNHDA, SQIVND (reference sequence). V lost 9 bases, J lost 3 bases, and 11 bases stayed unmatched. The CDR3 sequence is 15 residues long. Here the CDR3 DNA reads TGTGCCAGCCCAGGACCTCGGACAGGGGGCTACGAGCAGTACTTC. Protein sequence: CASPGPRTGGYEQYF.

This rearrangement joins TRBV28 to TRBJ2-3; 10 bases align to TRBD2. The V gene end was trimmed by 3 bases and the J gene end by 4 bases; junction bases not matched to a gene: 7. There are 16 residues in the CDR3. Germline V gene sequence: CDR1 MDHEN, CDR2 SYDVKM. CDR3 region: CASSFFGLAGADTQYF. In DNA form, the CDR3 reads TGTGCCAGCAGTTTTTTTGGGCTAGCGGGAGCAGATACGCAGTATTTT.

The sample holds one count of this clone. The chain joins TRBV4-1 to TRBJ2-5, with D possibly being TRBD2 (5 bases). The assigned J gene may be wrong: the sequence end matches TRBJ2-7 better. The CDR3 is 15 residues long. From germline, CDR1 is MGHRA and CDR2 YSYEKL. CDR3 amino acids: CASSQDRGYSYEQYF. The CDR3 DNA reads TGCGCCAGCAGCCAAGATCGAGGGTACTCTTACGAGCAGTACTTC.

This sequence joins TRBV2 and TRBJ2-7, with 13 bases that match TRBD2. With V trimmed by 7 bases and J by 7 bases, 7 bases remained unmatched. Germline CDR1 SNHLY, CDR2 FYNNEI. The CDR3 has 14 residues. The DNA for the CDR3 is TGTGCCAGCACCTGGACTAGCGGGAGTGGAGAGCAGTACTTC. It yields the protein CASTWTSGSGEQYF.

V usage is TRBV12-2 and J usage is TRBJ1-1. TRBV12-2 is described as a pseudogene. CDR3 length equals 13 residues. The CDR3 loop is CASRLREHTEAFF. The CDR3 nucleotides are TGTGCAAGTCGCTTAAGGGAGCACACTGAAGCTTTCTTT.

The sample holds one count of this clone. The genes are TRBV7-2 and TRBJ1-2, with 8 bases lining up with TRBD1. Germline CDR1 reads SGHTA; CDR2 reads FQGNSA. V was clipped by 2 bases and J by 3 bases; unmatched bases: 5. The CDR3 has 15 residues. Here the CDR3 DNA reads TGTGCCAGCAGCTTATCGGGACAGGCGGACTATGGCTACACCTTC. Translation: CASSLSGQADYGYTF.

This sequence joins TRBV6-5 and TRBJ1-5; D is unresolved. Germline CDR1 MNHEY, CDR2 SVGAGI. Trimming left V 5 bases short and J 4 bases short, with 9 bases between. The CDR3 is 13 residues long. The CDR3 nucleotides read TGTGCCAGCAGTGAAACACATAATCAGCCCCAGCATTTT. As protein: CASSETHNQPQHF.

V is TRBV19 and J is TRBJ2-3; the match to TRBD2 covers 14 bases. In germline, CDR1 is LNHDA, CDR2 SQIVND (reference sequence). Trimming removed 6 bases from V and 10 bases from J; junction bases left unmatched: 9. There are 15 residues in the CDR3. This chain's CDR3 is CASRPGGTSGRAQYF. Here the CDR3 DNA reads TGTGCCAGTAGACCGGGCGGGACTAGCGGGAGAGCGCAGTATTTT.

This chain links TRBV5-6 with TRBJ1-4; no reliable D call. This CDR3 spans 17 amino acids. The V gene lost 0 bases and the J gene lost 5 bases, with 17 bases spanning the gap. Germline assignment: CDR1 SGHDT and CDR2 YYEEEE. The CDR3 DNA sequence: TGTGCCAGCAGCTTGGCCGGAAAAGTCTCGGGAAATGAAAAACTGTTTTTT. It translates to CASSLAGKVSGNEKLFF.

This chain connects TRBV19 to TRBJ2-5; tentative D call: TRBD2 (7 bases). Germline V lookup: CDR1 LNHDA, CDR2 SQIVND (reference sequence). The CDR3 is 14 residues long. Trimming cost V 11 bases and J 5 bases, with 21 bases left between them. The CDR3 protein is CASRSGGSAETQYF. CDR3 bases: TGTGCCTCAAGATCGGGGGGCTCGGCGGAGACCCAGTACTTC.

V and J are TRBV27 and TRBJ2-1; 14 bases align to TRBD2. The J segment lost 7 bases and the V segment lost 5 bases, leaving 10 bases of the junction unmatched. Per the germline V gene, CDR1 is MNHEY and CDR2 is SMNVEV (reference sequence). The CDR3 is made up of 17 amino acids. The CDR3 nucleotides are TGTGCCAGCAGTCGCAACATGTGGACTAGCGGGAGGAATGAGCAGTTCTTC. This translates into CASSRNMWTSGRNEQFF.

The chain has TRBV5-1 and TRBJ1-2; tentatively, D is TRBD1 (5 bases). The ends were cut back, 0 bases at V and 7 bases at J, with 19 bases in the middle. Germline V gives CDR1 SGHRS, CDR2 YFSETQ. This CDR3 region has 16 residues. CDR3 sequence: CASSLVQGRELSGYTF. DNA for the CDR3: TGCGCCAGCAGCTTGGTCCAGGGTCGAGAACTGAGTGGCTACACCTTC.

The J gene is TRBJ2-1, the V gene TRBV19; 11 bases are a match to TRBD2. With 4 bases clipped from V and 0 bases from J, the junction kept 2 bases outside the gene matches. This CDR3 region has 16 residues. Germline CDR1 is LNHDA and CDR2 is SQIVND (reference sequence). DNA of the CDR3: TGTGCCAGTAGTAGAACTAGCGGGAGCTCCTACAATGAGCAGTTCTTC. It translates to CASSRTSGSSYNEQFF. Together with reference TRBV19 and TRBJ2-1, the CDR3 gives the full variable domain: DGGITQSPKYLFRKEGQNVTLSCEQNLNHDAMYWYRQDPGQGLRLIYYSQIVNDFQKGDIAEGYSVSREKKESFPLTVTSAQKNPTAFYLCASSRTSGSSYNEQFFGPGTRLTVL.

This clone came up a few times. The chain recombines TRBV6-6 with TRBJ2-7, with TRBD1 matching 7 bases. V was clipped by 2 bases and J by 3 bases; unmatched bases: 1. Germline V gene lookup returns CDR1 MNHNY and CDR2 SVGAGI (reference sequence). CDR3 length: 13 amino acids. CDR3 DNA sequence: TGTGCCAGCAGTTACCCAGGGGGCTACGAGCAGTACTTC. Amino acids: CASSYPGGYEQYF.

This sequence joins TRBV11-2 and TRBJ2-5; D gene unclear. This CDR3 has 14 residues. CDR1 and CDR2 from the germline V gene are SGHAT and FQNNGV. The V and J ends lost 3 bases and 4 bases respectively, with 12 bases between them. The CDR3 sequence is CASSFQVSLETQYF. The CDR3 DNA reads as TGTGCCAGCAGCTTTCAGGTTTCCCTAGAGACCCAGTACTTC.

The chain combines TRBV15 with TRBJ2-7; no firm D call. V lost 2 bases and J 2 bases, leaving 22 bases between the germline ends. Germline CDR1 is LNHNV and CDR2 is YYDKDF (reference sequence). There are 18 residues in the CDR3. The CDR3 is CATSRRPIVSNPPYEQYF. The CDR3 DNA follows: TGTGCCACCAGCAGAAGGCCAATTGTTAGCAACCCTCCCTACGAGCAGTACTTC.

The gene calls are TRBV10-3 and TRBJ2-6; the D gene is possibly TRBD1 (6 bases). This CDR3 spans 18 amino acids. Trimming removed 2 bases from V and 4 bases from J, with 18 bases in between. Germline loops: CDR1 ENHRY, CDR2 SYGVKD. The CDR3 loop is CAISEDSAGASGANVLTF. CDR3 coding DNA: TGTGCCATCAGTGAGGATAGTGCAGGGGCGTCGGGGGCCAACGTCCTGACTTTC.

This chain links TRBV5-8 with TRBJ2-3, with 8 bases that match TRBD1. With 4 bases clipped from V and 7 bases from J, the junction kept 17 bases outside the gene matches. The CDR3 loop spans 17 amino acids. Germline V gives CDR1 SGHTS, CDR2 YDEGEE. CDR3 in DNA: TGTGCCAGCAGCCTAAGAGCCGGACAGGGAAGGGGAAATACGCAGTATTTT. Translation gives CASSLRAGQGRGNTQYF.

The chain couples TRBV6-1 to TRBJ1-3; D ambiguous. V lost 0 bases and J lost 2, with 8 bases in between. This CDR3 has 15 amino acids. Per germline, CDR1 MNHNS and CDR2 SASEGT. The CDR3 DNA reads as TGTGCCAGCAGTGAAGCAAGTAGCCCTGGAAACACCATATATTTT. Translating it yields CASSEASSPGNTIYF.

The J gene is TRBJ2-1, the V gene TRBV5-1; possible D gene TRBD2, 5 bases. V was trimmed by 1 base and J by 5 bases, leaving 16 bases between them. CDR1 is SGHRS and CDR2 is YFSETQ in the germline V gene. This CDR3 is 16 amino acids long. CDR3 sequence: CASSLIPSMGDNEQFF. Written as DNA, the CDR3 is TGCGCCAGCAGCTTGATTCCTAGCATGGGAGACAATGAGCAGTTCTTC.

The gene calls are TRBV27 and TRBJ2-7; 13 positions match TRBD2. CDR3 length equals 17 residues. CDR1 is MNHEY, CDR2 SMNVEV, per germline (reference sequence). J gave up 2 bases and V 3 bases, and 7 bases lay outside the gene matches. The CDR3 sequence is CASSFAPGTSGTYEQYF. For the CDR3, the DNA is TGTGCCAGCAGTTTCGCACCCGGGACTAGCGGGACCTACGAGCAGTACTTC.

This rearrangement joins TRBV6-6 to TRBJ2-1; 7 bases are a match to TRBD2. Germline CDR1 and CDR2: MNHNY and SVGAGI (reference sequence). The CDR3 is 12 amino acids. V trimming: 7 bases; J trimming: 6 bases; junction bases outside the gene matches: 3. The CDR3 region is CASTTGGNEQFF. Written as DNA, the CDR3 is TGTGCCAGCACCACGGGGGGCAATGAGCAGTTCTTC.

The chain links TRBV4-1 to TRBJ2-3; TRBD2 is a possible D gene (7 bases). Looked up from germline, CDR1 is MGHRA and CDR2 is YSYEKL. Trimming cost V 2 bases and J 5 bases, with 20 bases left between them. This CDR3 has 17 amino acids. The CDR3 spells CASSQRGRALGIDTQYF. Here the CDR3 DNA reads TGCGCCAGCAGCCAAAGGGGGAGGGCCCTTGGGATAGATACGCAGTATTTT.

The chain uses TRBV15 and TRBJ2-5; TRBD1 matches 10 bases. The CDR3 totals 14 residues. Germline CDR1 and CDR2: LNHNV and YYDKDF (reference sequence). With 1 base clipped from V and 5 bases from J, the junction kept 1 base outside the gene matches. The CDR3 sequence: CATSRGQGAETQYF. DNA for the CDR3: TGTGCCACCAGCAGAGGACAGGGGGCGGAGACCCAGTACTTC.